This TCR beta chain was recovered during a study of patients and donors after allogeneic stem cell transplantation. CDR3 size: 19 residues. Germline loops: CDR1 ENHRY, CDR2 SYGVKD. The V segment lost 5 bases and the J segment 4 bases; nucleotides outside the gene matches: 19. TCRdb re-derived calls from the RT-PCR reads in MiXCR, one entry per CDR3 protein. The data show about 150,000 distinct CDR3 sequences, about 40% seen once. The chain recombines TRBV10-3 with TRBJ2-3; 9 nucleotides agree with TRBD2. Sequenced: blood, either unsorted or a sorted T cell fraction (not recorded which). This TCR was recovered from a human donor who was either an allogeneic HSCT recipient or a stem cell or donor lymphocyte infusion donor (not recorded which). It is not recorded whose cells these are; they may come from a transplant donor. The CDR3 region is CAISPSGTAGGHPPDTQYF. CDR3 in DNA: TGTGCCATCAGTCCTTCGGGGACGGCGGGGGGGCACCCGCCAGATACGCAGTATTTT.